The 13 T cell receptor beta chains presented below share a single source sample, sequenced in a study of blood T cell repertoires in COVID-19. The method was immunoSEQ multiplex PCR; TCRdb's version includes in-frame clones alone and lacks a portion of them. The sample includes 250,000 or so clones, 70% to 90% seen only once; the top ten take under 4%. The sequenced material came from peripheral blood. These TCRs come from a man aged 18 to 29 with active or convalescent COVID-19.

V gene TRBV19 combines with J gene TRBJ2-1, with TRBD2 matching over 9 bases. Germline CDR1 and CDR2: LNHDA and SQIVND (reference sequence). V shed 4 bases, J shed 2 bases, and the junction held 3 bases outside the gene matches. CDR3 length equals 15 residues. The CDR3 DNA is TGTGCCAGTAGTAGCGGGGGGGCCACCTACAATGAGCAGTTCTTC. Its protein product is CASSSGGATYNEQFF.

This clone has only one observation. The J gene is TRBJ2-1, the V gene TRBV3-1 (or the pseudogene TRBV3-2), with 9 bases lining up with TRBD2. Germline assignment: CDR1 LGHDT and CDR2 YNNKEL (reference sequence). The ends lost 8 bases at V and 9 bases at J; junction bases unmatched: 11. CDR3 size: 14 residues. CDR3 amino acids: CASGRLAGKGEQFF. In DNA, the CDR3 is TGTGCCAGCGGGAGGCTAGCGGGAAAGGGTGAGCAGTTCTTC.

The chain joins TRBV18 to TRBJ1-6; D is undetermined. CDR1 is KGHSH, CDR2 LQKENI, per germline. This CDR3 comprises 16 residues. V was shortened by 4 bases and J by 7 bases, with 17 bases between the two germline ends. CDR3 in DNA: TGTGCCAGCTCACAAAGACAATCTCTGGAAAATTCACCCCTCCACTTT. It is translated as CASSQRQSLENSPLHF.

The DNA for the CDR3 is TGTGCCAGTAGTAGATCACAGGGTTCCAATCAGCCCCAGCATTTT. Translated, it gives CASSRSQGSNQPQHF. This chain uses TRBV19 with TRBJ1-5, with a weak D call TRBD1 (6 bases). Between the trimmed V and J ends, which lost 4 bases and 3 bases, there was a span of 13 bases. CDR3 length equals 15 residues. The germline V gene has CDR1 LNHDA and CDR2 SQIVND (reference sequence).

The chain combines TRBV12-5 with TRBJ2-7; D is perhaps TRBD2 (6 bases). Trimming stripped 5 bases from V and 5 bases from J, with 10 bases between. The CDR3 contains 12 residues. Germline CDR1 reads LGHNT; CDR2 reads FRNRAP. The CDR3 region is CASGGGIDEQYF. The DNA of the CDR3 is TGTGCTAGTGGTGGGGGGATCGACGAGCAGTACTTC.

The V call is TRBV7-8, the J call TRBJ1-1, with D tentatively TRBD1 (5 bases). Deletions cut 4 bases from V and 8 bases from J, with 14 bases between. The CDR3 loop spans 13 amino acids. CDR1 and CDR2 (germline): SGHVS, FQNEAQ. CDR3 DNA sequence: TGTGCCAGCAGCTCAGGCGGGGGGGGAGAAGCTTTCTTT. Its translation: CASSSGGGGEAFF.

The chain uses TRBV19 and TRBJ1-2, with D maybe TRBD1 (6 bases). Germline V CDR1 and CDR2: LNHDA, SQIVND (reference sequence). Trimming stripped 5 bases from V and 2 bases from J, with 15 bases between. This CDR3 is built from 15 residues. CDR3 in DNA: TGTGCCAGTAGTTCTCCGACAGGCGTGAACTATGGCTACACCTTC. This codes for CASSSPTGVNYGYTF. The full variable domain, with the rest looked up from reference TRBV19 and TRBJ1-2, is DGGITQSPKYLFRKEGQNVTLSCEQNLNHDAMYWYRQDPGQGLRLIYYSQIVNDFQKGDIAEGYSVSREKKESFPLTVTSAQKNPTAFYLCASSSPTGVNYGYTFGSGTRLTVV.

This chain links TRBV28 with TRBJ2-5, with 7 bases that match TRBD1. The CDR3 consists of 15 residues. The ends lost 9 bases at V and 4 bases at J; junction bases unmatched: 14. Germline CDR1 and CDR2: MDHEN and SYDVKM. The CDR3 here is CASNTARQGTETQYF. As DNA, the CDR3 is TGTGCCAGTAATACGGCGAGACAGGGCACAGAGACCCAGTACTTC.

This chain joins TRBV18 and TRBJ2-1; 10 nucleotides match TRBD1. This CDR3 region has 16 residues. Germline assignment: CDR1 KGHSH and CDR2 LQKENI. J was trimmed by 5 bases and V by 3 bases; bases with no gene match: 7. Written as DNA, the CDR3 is TGTGCCAGCTCACCCCGAGTAGGACAGGGGGACAATGAGCAGTTCTTC. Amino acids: CASSPRVGQGDNEQFF.

This CDR3 reads CASSMGQAQRNQPQHF. CDR3 nucleotides: TGTGCCAGTAGTATGGGTCAGGCTCAGCGGAATCAGCCCCAGCATTTT. This chain connects TRBV19 to TRBJ1-5, with D unresolved. With 3 bases removed from V and 4 bases from J, the gap between germline ends came to 16 bases. Germline assignment: CDR1 LNHDA and CDR2 SQIVND (reference sequence). This CDR3 region has 16 residues.

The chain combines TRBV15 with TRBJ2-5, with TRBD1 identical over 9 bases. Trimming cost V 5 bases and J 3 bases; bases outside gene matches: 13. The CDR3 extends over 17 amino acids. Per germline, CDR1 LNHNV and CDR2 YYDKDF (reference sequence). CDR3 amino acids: CATSWPRAGTGKETQYF. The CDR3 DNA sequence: TGTGCCACCAGCTGGCCCCGAGCCGGGACAGGGAAAGAGACCCAGTACTTC.

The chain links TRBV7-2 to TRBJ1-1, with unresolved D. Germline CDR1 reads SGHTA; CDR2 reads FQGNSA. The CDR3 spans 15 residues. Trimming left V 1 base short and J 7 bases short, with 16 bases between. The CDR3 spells CASSLDGGRFLEAFF. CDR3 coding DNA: TGTGCCAGCAGCTTAGACGGAGGGCGGTTTCTTGAAGCTTTCTTT.

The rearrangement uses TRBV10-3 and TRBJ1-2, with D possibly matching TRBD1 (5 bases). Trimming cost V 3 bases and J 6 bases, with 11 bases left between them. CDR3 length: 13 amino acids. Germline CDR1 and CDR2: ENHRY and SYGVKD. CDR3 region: CAISDMGGDGYTF. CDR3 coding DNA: TGTGCCATCAGTGATATGGGAGGGGATGGCTACACCTTC.